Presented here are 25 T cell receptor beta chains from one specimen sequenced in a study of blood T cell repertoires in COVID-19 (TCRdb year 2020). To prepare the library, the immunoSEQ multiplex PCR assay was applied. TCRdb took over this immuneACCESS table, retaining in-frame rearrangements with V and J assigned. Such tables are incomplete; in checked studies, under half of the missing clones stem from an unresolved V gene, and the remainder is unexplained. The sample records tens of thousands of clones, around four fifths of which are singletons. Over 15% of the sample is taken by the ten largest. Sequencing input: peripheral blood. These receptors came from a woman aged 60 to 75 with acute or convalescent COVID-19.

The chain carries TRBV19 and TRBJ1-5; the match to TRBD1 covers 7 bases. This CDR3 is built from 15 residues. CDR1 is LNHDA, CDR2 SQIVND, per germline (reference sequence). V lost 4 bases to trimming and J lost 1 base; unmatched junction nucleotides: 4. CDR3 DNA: TGTGCCAGTAGTACACAGGGGATCAGCAATCAGCCCCAGCATTTT. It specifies CASSTQGISNQPQHF.

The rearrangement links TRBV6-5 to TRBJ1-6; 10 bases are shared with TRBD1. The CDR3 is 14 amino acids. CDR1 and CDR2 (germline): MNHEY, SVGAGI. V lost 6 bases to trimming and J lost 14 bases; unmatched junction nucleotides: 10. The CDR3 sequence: CASSPGQGFSSLHF. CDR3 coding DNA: TGTGCCAGCAGCCCGGGACAGGGGTTCTCGTCCCTCCACTTT.

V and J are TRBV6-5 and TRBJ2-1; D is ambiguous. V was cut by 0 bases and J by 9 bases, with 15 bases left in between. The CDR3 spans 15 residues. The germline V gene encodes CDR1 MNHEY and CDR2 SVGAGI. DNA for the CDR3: TGTGCCAGCAGTTACTCGAGGAACCTGGAGCTTGAGCAGTTCTTC. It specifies CASSYSRNLELEQFF.

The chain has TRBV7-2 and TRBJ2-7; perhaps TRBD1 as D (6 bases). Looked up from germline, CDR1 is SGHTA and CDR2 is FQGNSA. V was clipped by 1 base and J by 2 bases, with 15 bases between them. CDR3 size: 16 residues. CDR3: CASSLGATGSAYEQYF. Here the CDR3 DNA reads TGTGCCAGCAGCTTAGGGGCGACAGGATCAGCCTACGAGCAGTACTTC. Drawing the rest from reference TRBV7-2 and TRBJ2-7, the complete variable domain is GAGVSQSPSNKVTEKGKDVELRCDPISGHTALYWYRQSLGQGLEFLIYFQGNSAPDKSGLPSDRFSAERTGGSVSTLTIQRTQQEDSAVYLCASSLGATGSAYEQYFGPGTRLTVT.

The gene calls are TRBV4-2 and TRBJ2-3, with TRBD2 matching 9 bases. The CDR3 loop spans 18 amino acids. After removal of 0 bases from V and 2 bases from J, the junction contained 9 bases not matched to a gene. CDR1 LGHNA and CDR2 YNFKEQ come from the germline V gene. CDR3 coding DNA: TGTGCCAGCAGCCAAGAGGCTGTACTAGCGGGTTACACAGATACGCAGTATTTT. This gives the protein CASSQEAVLAGYTDTQYF.

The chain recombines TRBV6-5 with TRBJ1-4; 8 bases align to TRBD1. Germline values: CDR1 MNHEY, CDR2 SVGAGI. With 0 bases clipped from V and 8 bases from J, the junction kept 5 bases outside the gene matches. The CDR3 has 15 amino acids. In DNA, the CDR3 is TGTGCCAGCAGTTACTCGATTACAGGGGGGGAAAAACTGTTTTTT. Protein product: CASSYSITGGEKLFF.

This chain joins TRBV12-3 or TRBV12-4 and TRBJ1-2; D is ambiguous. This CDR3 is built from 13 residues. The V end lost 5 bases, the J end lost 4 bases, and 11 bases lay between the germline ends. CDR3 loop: CASSPPLVYGYTF. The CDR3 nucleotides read TGTGCCAGCAGTCCACCACTCGTCTATGGCTACACCTTC.

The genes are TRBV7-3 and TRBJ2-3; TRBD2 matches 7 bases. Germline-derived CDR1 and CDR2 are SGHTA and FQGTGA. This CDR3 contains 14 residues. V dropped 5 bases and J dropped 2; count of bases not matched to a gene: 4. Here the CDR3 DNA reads TGTGCCAGCAGCAAACTAGCGAACACAGATACGCAGTATTTT. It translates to CASSKLANTDTQYF.

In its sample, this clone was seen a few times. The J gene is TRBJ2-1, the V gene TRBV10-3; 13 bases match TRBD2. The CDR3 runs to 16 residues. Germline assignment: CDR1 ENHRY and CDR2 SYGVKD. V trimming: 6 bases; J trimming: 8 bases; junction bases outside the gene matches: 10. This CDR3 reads CAISHPGTSGNHEQFF. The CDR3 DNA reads TGTGCCATCAGCCATCCTGGGACTAGCGGGAATCATGAGCAGTTCTTC.

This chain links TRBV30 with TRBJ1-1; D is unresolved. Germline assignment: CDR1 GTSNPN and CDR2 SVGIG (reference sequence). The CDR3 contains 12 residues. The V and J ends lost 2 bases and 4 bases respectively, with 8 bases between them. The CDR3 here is CAWSYIPTEAFF. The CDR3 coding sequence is TGTGCCTGGAGTTATATCCCCACTGAAGCTTTCTTT.

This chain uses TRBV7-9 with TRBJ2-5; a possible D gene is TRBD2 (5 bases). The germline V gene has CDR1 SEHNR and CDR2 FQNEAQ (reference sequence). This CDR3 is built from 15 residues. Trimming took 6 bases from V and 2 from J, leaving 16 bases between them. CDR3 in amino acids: CASRLEEADQETQYF. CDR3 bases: TGTGCCAGCAGGTTGGAGGAGGCGGATCAAGAGACCCAGTACTTC.

The CDR3 loop reads CASSPTLAEGGAEGFEQYF. The CDR3 region has the DNA TGTGCCAGCAGCCCAACACTAGCGGAGGGTGGTGCGGAGGGATTCGAGCAGTACTTC. The V call is TRBV5-4, the J call TRBJ2-7, with 8 bases lining up with TRBD2. The germline V gene encodes CDR1 SGHNT and CDR2 YYREEE (reference sequence). Unmatched junction bases numbered 24, after V lost 4 bases and J lost 6 bases. This CDR3 has 19 amino acids.

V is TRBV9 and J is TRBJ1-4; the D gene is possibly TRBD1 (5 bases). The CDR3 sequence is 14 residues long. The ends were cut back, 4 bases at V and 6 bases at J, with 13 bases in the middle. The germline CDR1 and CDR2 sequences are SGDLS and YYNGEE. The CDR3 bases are TGTGCCAGCAGCTTCGGACACGGAGATGAAAAACTGTTTTTT. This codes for CASSFGHGDEKLFF.

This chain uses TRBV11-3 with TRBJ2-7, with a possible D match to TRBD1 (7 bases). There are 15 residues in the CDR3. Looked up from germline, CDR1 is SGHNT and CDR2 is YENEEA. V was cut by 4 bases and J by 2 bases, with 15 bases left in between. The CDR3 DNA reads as TGTGCCAGCAGCTGGAGGGACAGTTCTCCCTACGAGCAGTACTTC. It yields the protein CASSWRDSSPYEQYF.

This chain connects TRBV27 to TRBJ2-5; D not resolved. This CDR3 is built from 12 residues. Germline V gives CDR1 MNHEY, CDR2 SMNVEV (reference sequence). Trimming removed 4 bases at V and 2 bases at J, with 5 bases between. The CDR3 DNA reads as TGTGCCAGCAGTTCCCATCAAGAGACCCAGTACTTC. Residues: CASSSHQETQYF.

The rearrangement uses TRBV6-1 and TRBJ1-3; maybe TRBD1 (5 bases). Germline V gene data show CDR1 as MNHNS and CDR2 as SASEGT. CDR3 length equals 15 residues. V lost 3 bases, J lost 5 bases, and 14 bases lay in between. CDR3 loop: CASSETPGERNTIYF. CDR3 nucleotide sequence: TGTGCCAGCAGTGAGACTCCGGGGGAGAGAAACACCATATATTTT.

CDR3 nucleotides: TGCGCCAGCAGTGAATCGGAGACCCAGTACTTC. Its translation: CASSESETQYF. The gene calls are TRBV10-1 and TRBJ2-5; D is unclear. In germline, CDR1 is WNHNN, CDR2 SYGVQD (reference sequence). The CDR3 contains 11 residues. V was shortened by 3 bases and J by 5 bases, with 4 bases between the two germline ends.

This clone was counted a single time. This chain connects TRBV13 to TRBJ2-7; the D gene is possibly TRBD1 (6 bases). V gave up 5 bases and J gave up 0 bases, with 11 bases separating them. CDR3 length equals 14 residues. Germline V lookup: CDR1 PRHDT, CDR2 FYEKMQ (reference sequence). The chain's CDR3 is CASSDRQDSYEQYF. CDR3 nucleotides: TGTGCCAGCAGCGATCGACAGGACTCCTACGAGCAGTACTTC.

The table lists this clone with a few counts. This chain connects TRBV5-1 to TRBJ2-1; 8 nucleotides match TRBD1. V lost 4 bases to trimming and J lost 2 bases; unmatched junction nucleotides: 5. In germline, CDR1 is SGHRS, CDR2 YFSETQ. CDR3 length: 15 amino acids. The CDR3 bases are TGCGCCAGCAGCACTGGACAGGGAACCTACAATGAGCAGTTCTTC. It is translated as CASSTGQGTYNEQFF. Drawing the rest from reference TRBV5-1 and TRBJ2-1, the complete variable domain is KAGVTQTPRYLIKTRGQQVTLSCSPISGHRSVSWYQQTPGQGLQFLFEYFSETQRNKGNFPGRFSGRQFSNSRSEMNVSTLELGDSALYLCASSTGQGTYNEQFFGPGTRLTVL.

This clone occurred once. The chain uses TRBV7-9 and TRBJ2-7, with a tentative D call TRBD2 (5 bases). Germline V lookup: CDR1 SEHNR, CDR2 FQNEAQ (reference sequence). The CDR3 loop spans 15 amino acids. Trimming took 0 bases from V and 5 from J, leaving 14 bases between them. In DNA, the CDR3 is TGTGCCAGCAGCTTAGCGGCCGGACTCCCCCACGAGCAGTACTTC. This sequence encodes CASSLAAGLPHEQYF.

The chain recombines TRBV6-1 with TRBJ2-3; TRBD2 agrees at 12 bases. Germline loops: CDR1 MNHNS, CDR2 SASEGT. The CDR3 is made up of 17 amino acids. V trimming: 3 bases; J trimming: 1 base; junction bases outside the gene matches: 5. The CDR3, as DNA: TGTGCCAGCAGTGAGCGTAGACTAGCGGGGGGCACAGATACGCAGTATTTT. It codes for CASSERRLAGGTDTQYF.

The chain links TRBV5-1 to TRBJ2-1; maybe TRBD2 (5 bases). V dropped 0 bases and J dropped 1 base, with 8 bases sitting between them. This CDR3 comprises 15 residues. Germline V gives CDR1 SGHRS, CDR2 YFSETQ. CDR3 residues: CASSLEGGSYNEQFF. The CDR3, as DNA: TGCGCCAGCAGCTTGGAAGGCGGGTCCTACAATGAGCAGTTCTTC. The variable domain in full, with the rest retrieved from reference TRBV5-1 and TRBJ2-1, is KAGVTQTPRYLIKTRGQQVTLSCSPISGHRSVSWYQQTPGQGLQFLFEYFSETQRNKGNFPGRFSGRQFSNSRSEMNVSTLELGDSALYLCASSLEGGSYNEQFFGPGTRLTVL.

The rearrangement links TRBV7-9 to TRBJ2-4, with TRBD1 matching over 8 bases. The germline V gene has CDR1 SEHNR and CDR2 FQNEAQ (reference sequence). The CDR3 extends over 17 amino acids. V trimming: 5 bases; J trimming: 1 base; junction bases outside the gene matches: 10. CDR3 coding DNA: TGTGCCAGCAGCCCCGATTGGACAGGGAATGCCAAAAACATTCAGTACTTC. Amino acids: CASSPDWTGNAKNIQYF.

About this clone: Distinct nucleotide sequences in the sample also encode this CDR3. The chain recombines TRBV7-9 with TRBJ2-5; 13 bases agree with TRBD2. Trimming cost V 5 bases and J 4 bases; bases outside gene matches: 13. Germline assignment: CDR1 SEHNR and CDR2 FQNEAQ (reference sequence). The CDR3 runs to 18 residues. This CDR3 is CASSPGLAGARGIETQYF. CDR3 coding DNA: TGTGCCAGCAGCCCCGGACTAGCGGGGGCTCGAGGGATAGAGACCCAGTACTTC.

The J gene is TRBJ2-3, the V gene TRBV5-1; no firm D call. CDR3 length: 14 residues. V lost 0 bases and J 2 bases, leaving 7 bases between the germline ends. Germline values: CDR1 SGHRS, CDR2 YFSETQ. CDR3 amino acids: CASSLGLTTDTQYF. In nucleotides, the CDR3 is TGCGCCAGCAGCTTGGGACTCACCACAGATACGCAGTATTTT.